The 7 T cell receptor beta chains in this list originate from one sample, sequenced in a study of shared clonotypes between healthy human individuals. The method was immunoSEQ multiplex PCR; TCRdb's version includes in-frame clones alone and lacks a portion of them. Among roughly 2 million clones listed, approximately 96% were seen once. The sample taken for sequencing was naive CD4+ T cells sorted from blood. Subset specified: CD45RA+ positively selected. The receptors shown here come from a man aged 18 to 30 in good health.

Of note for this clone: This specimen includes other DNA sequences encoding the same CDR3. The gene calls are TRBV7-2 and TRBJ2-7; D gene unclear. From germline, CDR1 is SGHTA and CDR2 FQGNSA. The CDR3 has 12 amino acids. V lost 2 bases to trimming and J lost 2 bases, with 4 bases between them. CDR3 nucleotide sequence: TGTGCCAGCAGCTTAACTACCTACGAGCAGTACTTC. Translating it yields CASSLTTYEQYF.

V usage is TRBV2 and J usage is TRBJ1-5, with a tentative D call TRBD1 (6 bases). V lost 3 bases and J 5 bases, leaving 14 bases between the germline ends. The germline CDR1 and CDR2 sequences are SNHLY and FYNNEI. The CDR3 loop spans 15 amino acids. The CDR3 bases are TGTGCCAGCAGTGAGGGAAAGGGGGGGTATCAGCCCCAGCATTTT. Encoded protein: CASSEGKGGYQPQHF.

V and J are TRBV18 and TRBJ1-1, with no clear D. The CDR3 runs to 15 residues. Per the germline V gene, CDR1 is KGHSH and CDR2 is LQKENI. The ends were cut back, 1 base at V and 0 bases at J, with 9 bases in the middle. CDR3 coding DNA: TGTGCCAGCTCACCACGACGTTCGATGAACACTGAAGCTTTCTTT. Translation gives CASSPRRSMNTEAFF.

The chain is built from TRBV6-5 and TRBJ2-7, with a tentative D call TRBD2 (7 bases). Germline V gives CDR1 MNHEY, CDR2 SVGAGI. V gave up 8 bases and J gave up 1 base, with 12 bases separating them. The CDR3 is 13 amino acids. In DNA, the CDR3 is TGTGCCAGCGGGGAGGGGGTGTCCTACGAGCAGTACTTC. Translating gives CASGEGVSYEQYF.

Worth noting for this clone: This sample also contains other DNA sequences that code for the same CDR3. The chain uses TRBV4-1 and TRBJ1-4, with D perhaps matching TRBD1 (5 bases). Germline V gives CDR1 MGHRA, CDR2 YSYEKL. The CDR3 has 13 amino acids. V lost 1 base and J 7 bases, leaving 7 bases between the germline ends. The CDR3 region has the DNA TGCGCCAGCAGCCAAGTAAGGGGTGAAAAACTGTTTTTT. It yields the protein CASSQVRGEKLFF.

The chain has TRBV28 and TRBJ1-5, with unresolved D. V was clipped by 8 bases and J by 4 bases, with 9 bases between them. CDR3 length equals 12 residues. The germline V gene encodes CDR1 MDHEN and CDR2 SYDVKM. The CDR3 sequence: CASSPPNQPQHF. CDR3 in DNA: TGTGCCAGCTCGCCCCCAAATCAGCCCCAGCATTTT.

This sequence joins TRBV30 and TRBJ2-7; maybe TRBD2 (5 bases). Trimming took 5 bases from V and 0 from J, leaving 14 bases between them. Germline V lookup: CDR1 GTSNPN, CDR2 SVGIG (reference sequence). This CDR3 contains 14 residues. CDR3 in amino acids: CAWDPGSISYEQYF. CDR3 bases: TGTGCCTGGGACCCGGGGTCTATCTCCTACGAGCAGTACTTC.